Shown below are 15 T cell receptor beta chains from a single sample sequenced in a study of immune evolution from preneoplasia to lung adenocarcinoma (dated by TCRdb to the early 2020s). Libraries were constructed by the immunoSEQ multiplex PCR assay. TCRdb's version of the immuneACCESS table is confined to in-frame rearrangements and falls short of the full clone set. An unresolved V gene accounts for under half of the shortfall where checked; the remainder is of unknown origin. This sample holds about 14,000 clones; roughly 87% were observed only once. Jointly, the top ten make up approximately 3% of the sample. The sequencing input was FFPE lung adenocarcinoma in situ tissue. In the paper's terms, the cell subset or site label means: preinvasive adenocarcinoma in situ (AIS). These receptors all stem from an older donor with lung adenocarcinoma.

This clone was seen only once. This chain uses TRBV6-4 with TRBJ2-6; maybe TRBD2 (5 bases). The CDR3 loop spans 15 amino acids. V shed 2 bases and J shed 0 bases, with 5 bases lying between them. Germline V lookup: CDR1 MRHNA, CDR2 SNTAGT. CDR3 region: CASSDEGSGANVLTF. CDR3 nucleotides: TGTGCCAGCAGTGACGAGGGCTCTGGGGCCAACGTCCTGACTTTC.

The rearrangement joins TRBV14 to TRBJ2-1, with 7 bases that match TRBD1. Germline loops: CDR1 SGHDN, CDR2 FVKESK. V was pared by 4 bases and J by 7 bases, with 7 bases of the junction left unmatched. The CDR3 is 14 residues long. The chain's CDR3 is CASSRPGRGNEQFF. Here the CDR3 DNA reads TGTGCCAGCAGCCGCCCCGGCAGGGGGAATGAGCAGTTCTTC. The variable domain in full, completed from reference TRBV14 and TRBJ2-1, reads EAGVTQFPSHSVIEKGQTVTLRCDPISGHDNLYWYRRVMGKEIKFLLHFVKESKQDESGMPNNRFLAERTGGTYSTLKVQPAELEDSGVYFCASSRPGRGNEQFFGPGTRLTVL.

This chain links TRBV28 with TRBJ2-3, with D perhaps TRBD1 (5 bases). CDR1 is MDHEN, CDR2 SYDVKM, per germline. V was cut by 6 bases and J by 4 bases, with 26 bases left in between. The CDR3 is 18 amino acids. The CDR3 DNA reads TGTGCCAGCAGCCCACCTAGGGGTCGTCTGGGGTTCTCAGATACGCAGTATTTT. Its protein product is CASSPPRGRLGFSDTQYF.

CDR3 in DNA: TGTGCCAGCAGCCCCACTAGTCAAGAGACCCAGTACTTC. Encoded protein: CASSPTSQETQYF. This sequence joins TRBV7-3 and TRBJ2-5; the D gene is possibly TRBD2 (5 bases). Germline V CDR1 and CDR2: SGHTA, FQGTGA. V was clipped by 5 bases and J by 2 bases, with 9 bases between them. This CDR3 has 13 residues.

The rearrangement links TRBV30 to TRBJ2-1; 12 nucleotides match TRBD2. Germline CDR1 is GTSNPN and CDR2 is SVGIG (reference sequence). V lost 4 bases, J lost 6 bases, and 10 bases stayed unmatched. This CDR3 is built from 16 residues. The CDR3 spells CAWTGGASGRANEQFF. The DNA for the CDR3 is TGTGCCTGGACGGGGGGCGCTAGCGGGAGGGCCAATGAGCAGTTCTTC.

V is TRBV5-1 and J is TRBJ2-1; 9 bases are a match to TRBD2. The CDR3 sequence is 14 residues long. CDR1 is SGHRS and CDR2 is YFSETQ in the germline V gene. V was clipped by 4 bases and J by 8 bases; unmatched bases: 7. The CDR3 here is CASSITGLADEQFF. In DNA form, the CDR3 reads TGCGCCAGCAGCATAACGGGACTAGCTGATGAGCAGTTCTTC.

This clone occurred once. The chain has TRBV19 and TRBJ1-1; TRBD1 agrees at 7 bases. V was clipped by 3 bases and J by 5 bases; unmatched bases: 12. This CDR3 has 16 residues. Germline CDR1 is LNHDA and CDR2 is SQIVND (reference sequence). CDR3 residues: CASSIRGTEEGTEAFF. For the CDR3, the DNA is TGTGCCAGTAGTATTAGGGGGACAGAAGAGGGGACTGAAGCTTTCTTT.

The genes are TRBV9 and TRBJ1-3, with 7 bases that match TRBD1. Germline assignment: CDR1 SGDLS and CDR2 YYNGEE. The CDR3 covers 17 residues. The junction had 7 bases not matched to a gene; V was cut back by 0 bases and J by 1 base. The DNA of the CDR3 is TGTGCCAGCAGCGTAGACCGCCCAGGGGGGTCTGGAAACACCATATATTTT. This sequence encodes CASSVDRPGGSGNTIYF. Full variable domain (remainder filled in from reference TRBV9 and TRBJ1-3): DSGVTQTPKHLITATGQRVTLRCSPRSGDLSVYWYQQSLDQGLQFLIQYYNGEERAKGNILERFSAQQFPDLHSELNLSSLELGDSALYFCASSVDRPGGSGNTIYFGEGSWLTVV.

The V gene is TRBV5-5, the J gene TRBJ2-7, with 7 bases matching TRBD1. With V trimmed by 2 bases and J by 3 bases, 8 bases remained unmatched. The CDR3 has 15 amino acids. In germline, CDR1 is SGHKS, CDR2 YYEKEE (reference sequence). CDR3 nucleotide sequence: TGTGCCAGCAGCTTCACCGGGACAGAGGACTACGAGCAGTACTTC. Encoded protein: CASSFTGTEDYEQYF.

This chain links TRBV10-3 with TRBJ1-2; the match to TRBD1 covers 7 bases. Per the germline V gene, CDR1 is ENHRY and CDR2 is SYGVKD. The CDR3 runs to 15 residues. V shed 4 bases and J 8 bases; nucleotides not matched to a gene: 13. CDR3 residues: CAISASEGGGGGYTF. CDR3 DNA: TGTGCCATCAGTGCCTCGGAAGGGGGCGGAGGAGGCTACACCTTC.

This clone was recorded once. The chain joins TRBV4-3 to TRBJ1-2; 11 nucleotides line up with TRBD1. Germline CDR1 LGHNA, CDR2 YSLEER. Unmatched junction bases numbered 5, after V lost 1 base and J lost 1 base. The CDR3 totals 17 residues. CDR3 region: CASSQGTGGGINYGYTF. DNA of the CDR3: TGCGCCAGCAGCCAAGGGACAGGGGGCGGGATTAACTATGGCTACACCTTC.

This chain links TRBV25-1 with TRBJ2-7; 7 bases match TRBD1. The V segment lost 4 bases and the J segment 0 bases; nucleotides outside the gene matches: 3. The germline V gene encodes CDR1 MGHDK and CDR2 SYGVNS. This CDR3 spans 14 amino acids. As DNA, the CDR3 is TGTGCCAGCAGTGGACAGGGTTTCTCCTACGAGCAGTACTTC. Its protein product is CASSGQGFSYEQYF.

The V call is TRBV19, the J call TRBJ1-1; maybe TRBD1 (5 bases). CDR1 is LNHDA, CDR2 SQIVND, per germline (reference sequence). The CDR3 is made up of 16 amino acids. The germline V and J ends were trimmed by 3 bases and 3 bases, with 17 bases remaining between them. In DNA form, the CDR3 reads TGTGCCAGTAGTATGGGGCCAGGGTCATTCGACACTGAAGCTTTCTTT. Translated, it gives CASSMGPGSFDTEAFF.

The chain is built from TRBV19 and TRBJ1-2, with a tentative D call TRBD1 (6 bases). The CDR3 covers 15 residues. Germline assignment: CDR1 LNHDA and CDR2 SQIVND (reference sequence). The V gene lost 3 bases and the J gene lost 2 bases, with 13 bases spanning the gap. CDR3 bases: TGTGCCAGTAGTATCTGGGGGGCGAGGAACTATGGCTACACCTTC. This encodes CASSIWGARNYGYTF. The whole variable domain, filled in from reference TRBV19 and TRBJ1-2, reads DGGITQSPKYLFRKEGQNVTLSCEQNLNHDAMYWYRQDPGQGLRLIYYSQIVNDFQKGDIAEGYSVSREKKESFPLTVTSAQKNPTAFYLCASSIWGARNYGYTFGSGTRLTVV.

The chain joins TRBV28 to TRBJ1-2, with 9 bases that match TRBD1. Germline CDR1 is MDHEN and CDR2 is SYDVKM. V dropped 3 bases and J dropped 5; count of bases not matched to a gene: 4. The CDR3 sequence is 14 residues long. The CDR3 loop reads CASSFGTGTYGYTF. The CDR3 region has the DNA TGTGCCAGCAGTTTTGGGACAGGGACTTATGGCTACACCTTC.